This T cell receptor (beta chain) came from a study of blood T cell repertoires in COVID-19. Study-level information: Sites across the United States, Italy and Spain contributed samples from acute and convalescent COVID-19.

Study processing details: Nucleated cell number was recorded as an estimate derived from reference gene primer amplification. The table came from immunoSEQ multiplex PCR; TCRdb's copy has only in-frame clones and leaves some out. V, J and clone size reflect that table, while D and trimming were determined from the DNA. The table has approximately 270,000 clones, over 75% seen once. V was pared by 4 bases and J by 4 bases, with 7 bases between. The CDR3 spans 12 residues. The V gene's germline CDR1 is SGHTA and CDR2 FQGTGA. J is TRBJ2-5 and V is TRBV7-3, with D uncertain. The sequence came from a woman aged 45-65 years who had recovered from COVID-19. The sample comprised PBMCs or T cells enriched from blood (not recorded which). As DNA, the CDR3 is TGTGCCAGCAGCTCCCGCGGAGAGACCCAGTACTTC. Protein: CASSSRGETQYF.